One and the same sample provided the 7 T cell receptor beta chains below, sequenced in a study of T cells after posttransplantation cyclophosphamide. Measured with immunoSEQ multiplex PCR; TCRdb has only the in-frame clones, and not every one. The repertoire includes about 52,000 clones, 90% to 95% of them detected once, and around 3% sits in the top ten. Sequencing was performed on PBMCs. The receptor set was obtained from a woman aged 25 to 39 in good health and a related stem cell transplant donor.

The CDR3 is CATSRTGLAEQFF. The CDR3 region has the DNA TGTGCCACCAGCAGGACAGGGCTGGCTGAGCAGTTCTTC. The chain couples TRBV15 to TRBJ2-1; 7 bases map to TRBD1. Germline CDR1 is LNHNV and CDR2 is YYDKDF (reference sequence). V lost 3 bases, J lost 9 bases, and 5 bases stayed unmatched. The CDR3 contains 13 residues.

The rearrangement links TRBV18 to TRBJ2-5; D unresolved. Trimming took off 1 base at V and 3 bases at J, with 9 bases between the two ends. The CDR3 runs 14 residues. CDR1 KGHSH and CDR2 LQKENI come from the germline V gene. Here the CDR3 DNA reads TGTGCCAGCTCACCACGGAGAAAGGAAGAGACCCAGTACTTC. The encoded protein is CASSPRRKEETQYF. The whole variable domain, remainder taken from reference TRBV18 and TRBJ2-5, is NAGVMQNPRHLVRRRGQEARLRCSPMKGHSHVYWYRQLPEEGLKFMVYLQKENIIDESGMPKERFSAEFPKEGPSILRIQQVVRGDSAAYFCASSPRRKEETQYFGPGTRLLVL.

This chain links TRBV18 with TRBJ1-3, with TRBD1 matching over 10 bases. The CDR3 runs to 17 residues. The V and J ends lost 3 bases and 0 bases, in that order; junction bases with no gene match: 5. Germline V gives CDR1 KGHSH, CDR2 LQKENI. The CDR3 coding sequence is TGTGCCAGCTCACCGGGACAGGGGTTTTTCTCTGGAAACACCATATATTTT. Translation gives CASSPGQGFFSGNTIYF.

This chain uses TRBV6-1 with TRBJ1-1; D is undetermined. Per the germline V gene, CDR1 is MNHNS and CDR2 is SASEGT. V dropped 6 bases and J dropped 2 bases, with 10 bases sitting between them. The CDR3 is 13 residues long. The CDR3 region has the DNA TGTGCCAGCAGGAGGACTACAAACACTGAAGCTTTCTTT. It codes for CASRRTTNTEAFF.

This clone is a singleton in its sample. This chain links TRBV6-1 with TRBJ2-7; 8 bases are shared with TRBD2. The CDR3 sequence is 15 residues long. V shed 7 bases, J shed 3 bases, and the junction held 11 bases outside the gene matches. Germline lookup yields CDR1 MNHNS and CDR2 SASEGT. The CDR3 coding sequence is TGTGCCAGCACCTCGGGGGGGGTTATAGTCTACGAGCAGTACTTC. Protein sequence: CASTSGGVIVYEQYF.

The V call is TRBV4-1, the J call TRBJ1-4; TRBD1 matches 10 bases. The CDR3 is 15 residues long. The V and J ends lost 3 bases and 11 bases, in that order; junction bases with no gene match: 9. Germline values: CDR1 MGHRA, CDR2 YSYEKL. The DNA for the CDR3 is TGCGCCAGCAGCCACCTGGGACAGGGGCCAAATAAACTGTTTTTT. It specifies CASSHLGQGPNKLFF.

This clone was counted between two and nine times. The chain combines TRBV6-5 with TRBJ2-2; tentatively, D is TRBD2 (5 bases). This CDR3 is 14 amino acids long. The germline V and J ends were trimmed by 8 bases and 6 bases, with 16 bases remaining between them. Germline V lookup: CDR1 MNHEY, CDR2 SVGAGI. DNA for the CDR3: TGTGCCAGCTCGAGAGGGCCCCCCCCCGGGGAGCTGTTTTTT. Protein sequence: CASSRGPPPGELFF.